This T cell receptor beta chain was captured by sequencing in a study of identical twins. Template switching supplied a universal primer site; unique molecular identifiers were carried on the cDNA. TCRdb ran MiXCR on the 5' RACE reads and lists one entry per CDR3 protein. The sample has 500,000 to 550,000 distinct CDR3 sequences, around 20% seen once. The length of the CDR3 is 15 residues. The germline V gene has CDR1 SQVTM and CDR2 ANQGSEA. Trimming removed 7 bases from V and 1 base from J; junction bases left unmatched: 9. This clonotype was recorded a few times. The data were also submitted as part of a second study, on T cells expressing NK-cell markers. From that second work: HCMV serostatus: seven of eight sequenced donors positive, one negative.

The origin of this receptor is a woman aged 18-35 years in good health. The chain is built from TRBV29-1 and TRBJ1-1; 10 bases agree with TRBD1. Specimen: CD4+ T cells sorted from blood. The CDR3 loop reads CSAKPTGGQNTEAFF. The DNA for the CDR3 is TGCAGCGCGAAACCGACAGGGGGCCAGAACACTGAAGCTTTCTTT.